This T cell receptor (beta chain) was found in a study of blood T cell repertoires in COVID-19. The CDR3 contains 15 residues. The germline V gene encodes CDR1 SGHRS and CDR2 YFSETQ. V trimming: 0 bases; J trimming: 4 bases; junction bases outside the gene matches: 6. Libraries were prepared by immunoSEQ multiplex PCR; TCRdb keeps only in-frame clonotypes and omits some of them. The table has 70,000 or so clones, around 87% seen once. The chain links TRBV5-1 to TRBJ1-2, with 7 bases identical to TRBD1. Sequences were obtained from peripheral blood. This TCR was sampled from an elderly woman with active or convalescent COVID-19. CDR3 residues: CASSLGSHRGYGYTF. DNA of the CDR3: TGCGCCAGCAGCTTGGGCTCGCACAGGGGCTATGGCTACACCTTC.